These T cell receptor beta chains were read from a single sample in a study of shared clonotypes between healthy human individuals. Sequenced by immunoSEQ multiplex PCR; TCRdb stores in-frame clones only, minus some. The sample lists roughly 2 million clones, under 97% seen once, with around 0.13% in the top ten. The sample was naive CD4+ T cells sorted from blood. The receptors shown here come from a man younger than 30 in good health. Both conserved end residues are part of each CDR3. Fields, in order: D gene, V gene, J gene, clone size, CDR3 DNA, CDR3 protein. The D gene is left open where the match is weak. Size tells how often a clone was seen (once, few, many) or the class of an expanded clone, and some rows leave it out.

TRBD2	TRBV7-2	TRBJ2-3	.	TGTGCCAGCAGCTTGGGGACTAGCCCCCTCACAGATACGCAGTATTTT	CASSLGTSPLTDTQYF
.	TRBV14	TRBJ1-4	.	TGTGCCAGCAGCTGGGGGAAGGGAGCGACTAATGAAAAACTGTTTTTT	CASSWGKGATNEKLFF
TRBD1	TRBV18	TRBJ2-5	.	TGTGCCAGCTCCCCTGACAGGGCCGCGGGAGAGACCCAGTACTTC	CASSPDRAAGETQYF
TRBD1	TRBV9	TRBJ1-6	.	TGTGCCAGCACCCGAGACAGGGGGAATTCACCCCTCCACTTT	CASTRDRGNSPLHF
.	TRBV5-4	TRBJ2-5	.	TGTGCCAGCAGCCCCGGCCCTGAGCGCCAAGAGACCCAGTACTTC	CASSPGPERQETQYF
.	TRBV6-4	TRBJ1-1	.	TGTGCCAGCAGTGCCTCGGGAACCACTGAAGCTTTCTTT	CASSASGTTEAFF
.	TRBV18	TRBJ1-5	.	TGTGCCAGCTCACCACAACAGGGATCAGGTCAGCCCCAGCATTTT	CASSPQQGSGQPQHF
.	TRBV6-6	TRBJ1-4	.	TGTGCCAGCAGTCAAGGCGACTTCCGTAATGAAAAACTGTTTTTT	CASSQGDFRNEKLFF
TRBD2	TRBV29-1	TRBJ2-1	.	TGCAGCGTTGGCCCGACTAGCGGGTCGTTGCCAGGTGAGCAGTTCTTC	CSVGPTSGSLPGEQFF
TRBD2	TRBV30	TRBJ2-7	.	TGTGCCTGGGGAGGAAGGGGACTAGCGGGCCCCTACGAGCAGTACTTC	CAWGGRGLAGPYEQYF
.	TRBV5-4	TRBJ1-5	.	TGTGCCAGCAGCTTGGACACAAGCAATCAGCCCCAGCATTTT	CASSLDTSNQPQHF
.	TRBV28	TRBJ2-7	once	TGTGCCAGCAGGGGGAGGTACGAGCAGTACTTC	CASRGRYEQYF
TRBD1	TRBV27	TRBJ1-6	.	TGTGCCAGCAGTCCCGGACAGGGTCCACTGCCCCTCCACTTT	CASSPGQGPLPLHF
TRBD2	TRBV30	TRBJ2-3	.	TGTGCCTGGAGCGCCGGACTAGTAATAGGAGGCAGCACAGATACGCAGTATTTT	CAWSAGLVIGGSTDTQYF
.	TRBV21-1	TRBJ2-7	.	TGTGCCAGCAGCACGGGACTAGCGAGCCCTGACTCCTACGAGCAGTACTTC	CASSTGLASPDSYEQYF
.	TRBV6-5	TRBJ1-3	.	TGTGCCAGCAGTCGGGACCCTGGAAACACCATATATTTT	CASSRDPGNTIYF
.	TRBV6-5	TRBJ2-1	.	TGTGCCAGCAGTTATCGTACCGGGACATCCTACAATGAGCAGTTCTTC	CASSYRTGTSYNEQFF
TRBD2	TRBV27	TRBJ2-4	.	TGTGCCAGCAGTCAGACTAGCGGGAGTTACATTCAGTACTTC	CASSQTSGSYIQYF
.	TRBV11-2	TRBJ2-7	.	TGTGCCAGCAGCCCCTTAGGGGTACTCATCGCCTACGAGCAGTACTTC	CASSPLGVLIAYEQYF
TRBD2	TRBV29-1	TRBJ2-5	.	TGCAGCGTTGGGACTAGCGGGGTCCCCCAAGAGACCCAGTACTTC	CSVGTSGVPQETQYF
.	TRBV5-5	TRBJ1-1	.	TGTGCCAGCAGCTTGAAGGGGAACACTGAAGCTTTCTTT	CASSLKGNTEAFF
.	TRBV14	TRBJ2-5	.	TGTGCCAGCGGACTCAACAGGGCTGAGACCCAGTACTTC	CASGLNRAETQYF
.	TRBV7-9	TRBJ2-5	once	TGTGCCAGCAGCTTGAAGGGGCAGATAGTACAAGAGACCCAGTACTTC	CASSLKGQIVQETQYF
.	TRBV2	TRBJ2-2	once	TGTGCCAGCAGTGCTCTAGCAGGGAAGAACACCGGGGAGCTGTTTTTT	CASSALAGKNTGELFF
.	TRBV20-1	TRBJ2-7	.	TGCAGTGTGGGTGAGGTCCACGAGCAGTACTTC	CSVGEVHEQYF
TRBD1	TRBV19	TRBJ2-1	.	TGTGCCAGTAGTATAGTGACAGGGCTGGATGAGCAGTTCTTC	CASSIVTGLDEQFF
.	TRBV7-3	TRBJ2-7	.	TGTGCCAGCAGCTTATACCCCTACGAGCAGTACTTC	CASSLYPYEQYF
.	TRBV5-1	TRBJ2-3	.	TGCGCCAGCAGCTTGGGGGGGAGTTCCCATACGCAGTATTTT	CASSLGGSSHTQYF
TRBD1	TRBV2	TRBJ1-2	.	TGTGCCAGCAGTGGACAGGGTGCAAACTATGGCTACACCTTC	CASSGQGANYGYTF
.	TRBV7-2	TRBJ2-1	once	TGTGCCAGCAGCTTAGACCGGGGGAGCTACAATGAGCAGTTCTTC	CASSLDRGSYNEQFF
.	TRBV25-1	TRBJ2-7	.	TGTGCCAGCAGCATGGGCTTCTCCTACGAGCAGTACTTC	CASSMGFSYEQYF
TRBD2	TRBV6-1	TRBJ2-1	once	TGTGCCAGCAGGAGGAGGACTAGTTTGTTCGATGAGCAGTTCTTC	CASRRRTSLFDEQFF
.	TRBV6-4	TRBJ2-3	once	TGTGCCAGCAGTGATACCGGGGGCCTTAGCACAGATACGCAGTATTTT	CASSDTGGLSTDTQYF
.	TRBV25-1	TRBJ1-2	.	TGTGCCAGCAGTGAAGGGGAGGGCAGGGTCTATGGCTACACCTTC	CASSEGEGRVYGYTF
TRBD1	TRBV6-5	TRBJ2-4	.	TGTGCCAGCAGCCGGACAGGGCGGAGAAACATTCAGTACTTC	CASSRTGRRNIQYF
.	TRBV20-1	TRBJ2-1	once	TGCAGTCCTGGGGGGAGCGGTGAGCAGTTCTTC	CSPGGSGEQFF
.	TRBV5-6	TRBJ2-1	.	TGTGCCAGCAGCTTGGATAAAGGGTCTAGCAGTACGTCTTACAATGAGCAGTTCTTC	CASSLDKGSSSTSYNEQFF
.	TRBV7-9	TRBJ2-1	once	TGTGCCAGCAGTTCGCAGCGGTACAATGAGCAGTTCTTC	CASSSQRYNEQFF
TRBD1	TRBV6-5	TRBJ2-5	.	TGTGCCAGCACCCACCGCCGGGACAGGGGGAAGACCCAGTACTTC	CASTHRRDRGKTQYF
.	TRBV11-3	TRBJ2-5	.	TGTGCCAGCAGCTTCGACAGTCAAGAGACCCAGTACTTC	CASSFDSQETQYF
TRBD1	TRBV2	TRBJ2-7	once	TGTGCCAGCAGGGGACAGGGGTACGAGCAGTACTTC	CASRGQGYEQYF
TRBD1	TRBV11-2	TRBJ1-1	.	TGTGCCAGCAGCAAACAAACAGGGGGCACTGAAGCTTTCTTT	CASSKQTGGTEAFF
.	TRBV6-1	TRBJ1-1	once	TGTGCCAGCTTGGCAGGGGCGGGGATTTCTCTGGCTTTCTTT	CASLAGAGISLAFF
.	TRBV19	TRBJ2-7	.	TGTGCCAGTAGTACGGGATCCTACGAGCAGTACTTC	CASSTGSYEQYF
TRBD1	TRBV28	TRBJ1-5	.	TGTGCCAGCAGTTCCGGACAGGGTGATGGTCAGCCCCAGCATTTT	CASSSGQGDGQPQHF
.	TRBV7-9	TRBJ1-1	.	TGTGCCAGCAGCTTGGGGACGGAGAACACTGAAGCTTTCTTT	CASSLGTENTEAFF
.	TRBV11-2	TRBJ2-2	.	TGTGCCAGCAGCCTTTCTCGGACAGCCGGGGAGCTGTTTTTT	CASSLSRTAGELFF
.	TRBV6-5	TRBJ1-6	.	TGTGCCAGCAGTTACCAGGGAAATAATTCACCCCTCCACTTT	CASSYQGNNSPLHF
TRBD1	TRBV18	TRBJ1-1	once	TGTGCCAGCTCACAGGGGGCTGCGGACACTGAAGCTTTCTTT	CASSQGAADTEAFF
.	TRBV27	TRBJ2-7	.	TGTGCCAGCAGTATTCACAGGGACTACGAGCAGTACTTC	CASSIHRDYEQYF
.	TRBV7-9	TRBJ1-2	.	TGTGCCAGCAGCTTGTTCCCTAAGGACTCTAATGGCTACACCTTC	CASSLFPKDSNGYTF
.	TRBV10-2	TRBJ2-7	.	TGCGCCAGCAGTCCATCCTACGGGGTGGGAAACTACGAGCAGTACTTC	CASSPSYGVGNYEQYF
.	TRBV28	TRBJ1-5	.	TGTGCCAGCAGTCCAATGGGGATAATACAGCCCCAGCATTTT	CASSPMGIIQPQHF
TRBD1	TRBV4-1	TRBJ1-1	.	TGCGCCAGCAGCCAAGATACCTCAGGGGGCTGGGGCACTGAAGCTTTCTTT	CASSQDTSGGWGTEAFF
.	TRBV7-8	TRBJ1-6	once	TGTGCCAGCAGCAGCCTGGGGGGAAATTCACCCCTCCACTTT	CASSSLGGNSPLHF
.	TRBV6-5	TRBJ2-5	.	TGTGCCAGCAGCCACCTTACAGGACAGCAAGAGACCCAGTACTTC	CASSHLTGQQETQYF
.	TRBV28	TRBJ2-2	.	TGTGCCAGCAGTCCCGCGGGGGCGGAGAACACCGGGGAGCTGTTTTTT	CASSPAGAENTGELFF
.	TRBV10-3	TRBJ2-2	.	TGTGCCATCAGGCCGGGACAGAACACCGGGGAGCTGTTTTTT	CAIRPGQNTGELFF
TRBD2	TRBV25-1	TRBJ2-5	.	TGTGCCAGCAGTGAATGGGGGGGAGGGACCCAGTACTTC	CASSEWGGGTQYF
TRBD2	TRBV4-3	TRBJ2-3	once	TGCGCCAGCAGCCAAGTTTCTAGCGGGAGGGGGACAGATACGCAGTATTTT	CASSQVSSGRGTDTQYF